Following are 19 T cell receptor beta chains from one sample sequenced in a study of cytomegalovirus exposure and HLA in healthy donors (dated by TCRdb to about 2017). Library preparation used the immunoSEQ multiplex PCR assay. The multiplex PCR relied on a mix of 60 forward primers for TCR Vbeta segments and 13 reverse primers for TCR Jbeta segments. TCRdb stores this immuneACCESS table with in-frame sequences only. Part of the clones is absent; in the studies checked, under half of the shortfall reflects unresolved V genes, and no reason is known for the rest. This sample gives approximately 44,000 clones in total; about nine tenths of them show up just once. Jointly, the top ten make up around 8% of the sample. The specimen sequenced was PBMCs. The receptor set was obtained from a middle-aged woman in good health and CMV-seropositive.

This clone has only one observation. The J gene is TRBJ2-1, the V gene TRBV12-2; the D call of TRBD1 is as the table states it, not checked on the DNA. TRBV12-2 is described as a pseudogene. The CDR3 sequence is 16 residues long. The DNA for the CDR3 is TGTGCAAGTCGCCATCCCTTCGACAGGGACGAGGTGGAGCAGTTCTTC. Amino acids: CASRHPFDRDEVEQFF.

V and J are TRBV5-1 and TRBJ2-1; 13 bases line up with TRBD2. The CDR3 runs 17 residues. Germline trimming cut 4 bases from V and 6 bases from J; bases unmatched to any gene: 10. Looked up from germline, CDR1 is SGHRS and CDR2 is YFSETQ. The CDR3 DNA is TGCGCCAGCAGCCTCCCGGGACTAGCGGGGATGGGCAATGAGCAGTTCTTC. Amino acid sequence: CASSLPGLAGMGNEQFF.

This chain uses TRBV11-2 with TRBJ2-1; TRBD2 matches 7 bases. This CDR3 contains 16 residues. With 1 base clipped from V and 0 bases from J, the junction kept 3 bases outside the gene matches. Germline V CDR1 and CDR2: SGHAT, FQNNGV. CDR3 nucleotides: TGTGCCAGCAGCTTAGTGCGGACTAGCTCCTACAATGAGCAGTTCTTC. It is translated as CASSLVRTSSYNEQFF.

The chain recombines TRBV11-2 with TRBJ2-3; 10 nucleotides line up with TRBD2. Trimming removed 5 bases from V and 2 bases from J; junction bases left unmatched: 13. This CDR3 comprises 18 residues. Germline-derived CDR1 and CDR2 are SGHAT and FQNNGV. The CDR3, as DNA: TGTGCCAGCAGCGGGGTAGCGGGGGGTGCCGGGATCACAGATACGCAGTATTTT. Its translation: CASSGVAGGAGITDTQYF.

The chain combines TRBV5-5 with TRBJ2-4, with 7 bases aligning to TRBD1. V trimming: 3 bases; J trimming: 3 bases; junction bases outside the gene matches: 0. Germline V gene data show CDR1 as SGHKS and CDR2 as YYEKEE (reference sequence). The CDR3 sequence is 13 residues long. CDR3: CASSWDSKNIQYF. The CDR3 DNA follows: TGTGCCAGCAGCTGGGACAGCAAAAACATTCAGTACTTC.

The chain carries TRBV11-2 and TRBJ1-5; no firm D call. Germline V gives CDR1 SGHAT, CDR2 FQNNGV. Trimming shortened V by 3 bases and J by 4 bases, and 7 bases separated the two germline ends. This CDR3 comprises 13 residues. CDR3 amino acids: CASSFGRNQPQHF. The CDR3, as DNA: TGTGCCAGCAGCTTCGGCAGGAATCAGCCCCAGCATTTT.

This chain connects TRBV14 to TRBJ1-6; TRBD1 aligns across 7 bases. After removal of 4 bases from V and 4 bases from J, the junction contained 4 bases not matched to a gene. The CDR3 has 15 amino acids. CDR1 and CDR2 from the germline V gene are SGHDN and FVKESK. The CDR3 sequence is CASSPTGAYNSPLHF. CDR3 sequence (DNA): TGTGCCAGCAGCCCAACAGGGGCATATAATTCACCCCTCCACTTT. The entire variable domain, with the rest obtained from reference TRBV14 and TRBJ1-6, is as follows: EAGVTQFPSHSVIEKGQTVTLRCDPISGHDNLYWYRRVMGKEIKFLLHFVKESKQDESGMPNNRFLAERTGGTYSTLKVQPAELEDSGVYFCASSPTGAYNSPLHFGNGTRLTVT.

The chain couples TRBV19 to TRBJ2-7, with 8 bases matching TRBD1. The CDR3 contains 13 residues. Germline values: CDR1 LNHDA, CDR2 SQIVND (reference sequence). The ends lost 6 bases at V and 5 bases at J; junction bases unmatched: 6. CDR3 amino acids: CASRRTGSNEQYF. The CDR3 DNA reads as TGTGCCAGTAGACGGACAGGGTCCAACGAGCAGTACTTC.

The chain uses TRBV10-3 and TRBJ2-3, with a tentative D call TRBD1 (5 bases). The germline CDR1 and CDR2 sequences are ENHRY and SYGVKD. The V and J ends lost 9 bases and 6 bases respectively, with 16 bases between them. The CDR3 consists of 13 residues. The chain's CDR3 is CAIRAADKDTQYF. The CDR3 nucleotides are TGTGCCATACGCGCCGCGGACAAGGATACGCAGTATTTT.

The chain carries TRBV19 and TRBJ1-3; D ambiguous. The V end lost 3 bases, the J end lost 4 bases, and 10 bases lay between the germline ends. This CDR3 has 14 residues. From germline, CDR1 is LNHDA and CDR2 SQIVND (reference sequence). CDR3 bases: TGTGCCAGTAGTATCGGGGTGCCCGGAAACACCATATATTTT. This sequence encodes CASSIGVPGNTIYF.

DNA of the CDR3: TGTGCCAGCAGCAAAGGGGCAGGGTGGCTTTATGGCTACACCTTC. Encoded protein: CASSKGAGWLYGYTF. The chain links TRBV21-1 to TRBJ1-2; the DNA was not used to check the table's D call, TRBD1. TRBV21-1 is a listed pseudogene. The CDR3 covers 15 residues.

The chain couples TRBV7-8 to TRBJ1-5; D might be TRBD1 (5 bases). In germline, CDR1 is SGHVS, CDR2 FQNEAQ. The CDR3 loop spans 19 amino acids. V shed 5 bases and J shed 4 bases, with 27 bases lying between them. DNA of the CDR3: TGTGCCAGCAGCATGAATAGGGGTCGCGGTAGTAAACAAAATCAGCCCCAGCATTTT. Its translation: CASSMNRGRGSKQNQPQHF. Full variable domain (rest looked up from reference TRBV7-8 and TRBJ1-5): GAGVSQSPRYKVAKRGQDVALRCDPISGHVSLFWYQQALGQGPEFLTYFQNEAQLDKSGLPSDRFFAERPEGSVSTLKIQRTQQEDSAVYLCASSMNRGRGSKQNQPQHFGDGTRLSIL.

The table lists this clone with a few counts. This chain links TRBV6-5 with TRBJ2-6, with D perhaps TRBD2 (5 bases). This CDR3 comprises 15 residues. The V end was cut by 6 bases, the J end by 3 bases, with 12 bases between. Germline V lookup: CDR1 MNHEY, CDR2 SVGAGI. CDR3 nucleotides: TGTGCCAGCAGGCGGGTTTTGGGTGGGGCCAACGTCCTGACTTTC. Amino acid sequence: CASRRVLGGANVLTF.

V and J are TRBV19 and TRBJ1-6; TRBD1 agrees at 8 bases. The trim removed 4 bases at V and 10 bases at J, leaving 9 bases unmatched. The CDR3 runs to 15 residues. The V gene's germline CDR1 is LNHDA and CDR2 SQIVND (reference sequence). This CDR3 reads CASSRPTGGGSPLHF. The CDR3, as DNA: TGTGCCAGTAGTAGACCCACAGGGGGAGGCTCACCCCTCCACTTT.

The rearrangement joins TRBV14 to TRBJ1-2; TRBD1 matches at 9 bases. The CDR3 extends over 15 amino acids. Germline V gene lookup returns CDR1 SGHDN and CDR2 FVKESK. Losses at the gene ends were 4 bases for V and 0 bases for J; bases not matched to a gene: 3. The CDR3 loop reads CASSRGQGTNYGYTF. CDR3 coding DNA: TGTGCCAGCAGCCGGGGACAGGGAACTAACTATGGCTACACCTTC.

The chain has TRBV30 and TRBJ1-1, with D maybe TRBD1 (6 bases). Germline lookup yields CDR1 GTSNPN and CDR2 SVGIG (reference sequence). Trimming removed 2 bases at V and 4 bases at J, with 17 bases between. This CDR3 region has 15 residues. CDR3: CAWSLGQQVGTEAFF. CDR3 coding DNA: TGTGCCTGGAGTCTAGGACAGCAAGTGGGCACTGAAGCTTTCTTT.

This chain links TRBV7-9 with TRBJ2-3; possibly TRBD1 for D (6 bases). There are 13 residues in the CDR3. The germline gives CDR1 SEHNR, CDR2 FQNEAQ (reference sequence). V was cut by 5 bases and J by 5 bases, with 11 bases left in between. CDR3: CASSVTGLDTQYF. The CDR3 region has the DNA TGTGCCAGCAGCGTTACAGGGCTAGATACGCAGTATTTT.

The chain recombines TRBV11-2 with TRBJ1-5; 8 positions agree with TRBD1. CDR3 length: 16 amino acids. The germline V gene has CDR1 SGHAT and CDR2 FQNNGV. The V and J ends lost 3 bases and 1 base, in that order; junction bases with no gene match: 5. The CDR3 reads CASSLGTGPSNQPQHF. Here the CDR3 DNA reads TGTGCCAGCAGCTTGGGGACAGGACCAAGCAATCAGCCCCAGCATTTT.

The gene calls are TRBV5-1 and TRBJ1-2, with 7 bases that match TRBD1. The CDR3 totals 14 residues. V lost 0 bases, J lost 8 bases, and 7 bases stayed unmatched. Looked up from germline, CDR1 is SGHRS and CDR2 is YFSETQ. The CDR3 loop is CASSLADRVGGYTF. CDR3 nucleotides: TGCGCCAGCAGCTTGGCAGACAGGGTTGGAGGCTACACCTTC.